This T cell receptor beta chain appears in the sequencing data of a study of cytomegalovirus exposure and HLA in healthy donors. Amplification used 60 Vbeta primers and 13 Jbeta primers. Using immunoSEQ multiplex PCR, the repertoire was profiled, and TCRdb retains in-frame clones only, with some absent. Of 250,000 to 350,000 clones listed, 70% to 90% were seen once; the top ten hold about 4%. Sequencing input: PBMCs. The TCR was taken from a man between 40 and 49 years old in good health and CMV-seropositive.

The CDR3 region has the DNA TGCAGCGTCCCCGACAGGGCCCGGCTTTGCAATCAGCCCCAGCATTTT. Translation gives CSVPDRARLCNQPQHF. V gene TRBV29-1 combines with J gene TRBJ1-5; 7 bases are shared with TRBD1. V gave up 6 bases and J gave up 2 bases; unmatched junction bases: 13. Germline V gives CDR1 SQVTM, CDR2 ANQGSEA. The CDR3 is made up of 16 amino acids.